Following are 14 T cell receptor beta chains from one sample sequenced in a study of neurological immune-mediated disorders. MiXCR, run by TCRdb on the 5' RACE reads, gives a single entry per CDR3 protein. The sample contains over 35,000 distinct CDR3 sequences, about 2.3% of which appear only once. Material for sequencing was PBMCs. Source of these receptors: a man in his forties or fifties with multiple sclerosis.

This chain joins TRBV18 and TRBJ2-2; no firm D call. V lost 7 bases and J lost 5, with 11 bases in between. CDR3 length equals 13 residues. Germline V gene lookup returns CDR1 KGHSH and CDR2 LQKENI. DNA of the CDR3: TGTGCCAGCTGCACCACCCGGACCGGGGAGCTGTTTTTT. Its protein is CASCTTRTGELFF.

This clonotype was seen at least ten times. The chain combines TRBV7-2 with TRBJ1-2, with 8 bases identical to TRBD1. Per germline, CDR1 SGHTA and CDR2 FQGNSA. The CDR3 is 13 amino acids. V lost 5 bases, J lost 6 bases, and 5 bases stayed unmatched. The CDR3 reads CASSARDRNGYTF. In DNA form, the CDR3 reads TGTGCCAGCAGCGCCCGGGACAGGAATGGCTACACCTTC.

Ten or more counts support this clonotype. The V and J genes are TRBV10-3 and TRBJ1-2; no firm D call. There are 11 residues in the CDR3. CDR1 is ENHRY, CDR2 SYGVKD, per germline. Trimming took off 5 bases at V and 6 bases at J, with 7 bases between the two ends. The CDR3 spells CAISPGNGYTF. DNA for the CDR3: TGTGCCATCAGTCCTGGGAATGGCTACACCTTC.

This clonotype was seen at least ten times. The chain recombines TRBV9 with TRBJ1-2, with D unclear. Germline V gene lookup returns CDR1 SGDLS and CDR2 YYNGEE. The germline V and J ends were trimmed by 0 bases and 9 bases, with 6 bases remaining between them. The CDR3 sequence is 11 residues long. In DNA form, the CDR3 reads TGTGCCAGCAGCGTAGGTGGTCGCTACACCTTC. Translating it yields CASSVGGRYTF.

This clonotype turned up a few times. The chain couples TRBV12-3 or TRBV12-4 to TRBJ2-2, with D tentatively TRBD2 (5 bases). The CDR3 extends over 12 amino acids. The germline V and J ends were trimmed by 5 bases and 9 bases, with 10 bases remaining between them. Here the CDR3 reads CASSPLARELFF. CDR3 DNA sequence: TGTGCCAGCAGTCCGCTAGCTAGGGAGCTGTTTTTT.

At least ten counts were recorded for this clonotype. This chain connects TRBV12-3 or TRBV12-4 to TRBJ2-5; 9 bases map to TRBD1. Germline trimming cut 4 bases from V and 3 bases from J; bases unmatched to any gene: 6. This CDR3 region has 15 residues. The CDR3 protein is CASSSQQGAEETQYF. Here the CDR3 DNA reads TGTGCCAGCAGTTCACAACAGGGGGCAGAAGAGACCCAGTACTTC.

By its share, this clonotype is medium-sized. The chain uses TRBV27 and TRBJ1-2; unclear D gene. The V gene lost 3 bases and the J gene lost 8 bases, with 13 bases spanning the gap. The germline gives CDR1 MNHEY, CDR2 SMNVEV (reference sequence). The length of the CDR3 is 13 residues. As DNA, the CDR3 is TGTGCCAGCAGTTTTCGGGAATCGGTAGGCTACACCTTC. This encodes CASSFRESVGYTF.

The chain recombines TRBV12-3 or TRBV12-4 with TRBJ1-1; tentatively, D is TRBD1 (5 bases). Trimming left V 5 bases short and J 8 bases short, with 12 bases between. CDR3 length: 12 residues. In nucleotides, the CDR3 is TGTGCCAGCAGTGGGGGTAAGGCCGAAGCTTTCTTT. Translating gives CASSGGKAEAFF.

This clonotype has ten or more counts. The chain recombines TRBV20-1 with TRBJ2-1; 7 positions agree with TRBD2. In germline, CDR1 is DFQATT, CDR2 SNEGSKA (reference sequence). The CDR3 contains 13 residues. The CDR3 loop is CSTAGAGVFEQFF. The CDR3 DNA follows: TGCAGCACGGCCGGGGCGGGGGTGTTTGAGCAGTTCTTC.

This clonotype was recorded many times. The chain is built from TRBV18 and TRBJ2-7; possible D gene TRBD2, 6 bases. Deletions cut 6 bases from V and 3 bases from J, with 15 bases between. This CDR3 contains 14 residues. Germline V gene sequence: CDR1 KGHSH, CDR2 LQKENI. CDR3: CASSPSPTSYEQYF. The CDR3 nucleotides read TGTGCCAGCTCGCCCTCTCCGACTAGCTACGAGCAGTACTTC.

There are a few counts of this clonotype. This could be a read error, since a much larger clone is one nucleotide away. J is TRBJ2-7 and V is TRBV5-1; TRBD1 might be the D (5 bases). This CDR3 has 14 amino acids. The V gene's germline CDR1 is SGHRS and CDR2 YFSETQ. V shed 0 bases and J shed 4 bases, with 11 bases lying between them. DNA for the CDR3: TGCGCCAGCAGCTTGGGAGGAAAGGGGTACGAGCAGTACTTC. Translation: CASSLGGKGYEQYF.

This clonotype was seen ten or more times. The chain combines TRBV6-5 with TRBJ2-1; D uncertain. The germline V and J ends were trimmed by 6 bases and 3 bases, with 24 bases remaining between them. The CDR3 loop spans 18 amino acids. Germline CDR1 and CDR2: MNHEY and SVGAGI. DNA of the CDR3: TGTGCCAGCAGCCCTACCCCCCCCGGCAAATATTTCTACAATGAGCAGTTCTTC. It translates to CASSPTPPGKYFYNEQFF.

The genes are TRBV5-1 and TRBJ1-5; D gene uncertain. Germline assignment: CDR1 SGHRS and CDR2 YFSETQ. There are 13 residues in the CDR3. Trimming stripped 0 bases from V and 5 bases from J, with 6 bases between. CDR3 loop: CASSLATDQPQHF. Here the CDR3 DNA reads TGCGCCAGCAGCTTGGCCACGGATCAGCCCCAGCATTTT.

This clonotype was recorded at least ten times. The V call is TRBV20-1, the J call TRBJ2-7, with 11 bases aligning to TRBD2. After removal of 6 bases from V and 4 bases from J, the junction contained 5 bases not matched to a gene. Germline V gene data show CDR1 as DFQATT and CDR2 as SNEGSKA (reference sequence). The CDR3 has 13 amino acids. As DNA, the CDR3 is TGCAGTGCCCCGACTAGCGGGGTATACGAGCAGTACTTC. Residues: CSAPTSGVYEQYF.